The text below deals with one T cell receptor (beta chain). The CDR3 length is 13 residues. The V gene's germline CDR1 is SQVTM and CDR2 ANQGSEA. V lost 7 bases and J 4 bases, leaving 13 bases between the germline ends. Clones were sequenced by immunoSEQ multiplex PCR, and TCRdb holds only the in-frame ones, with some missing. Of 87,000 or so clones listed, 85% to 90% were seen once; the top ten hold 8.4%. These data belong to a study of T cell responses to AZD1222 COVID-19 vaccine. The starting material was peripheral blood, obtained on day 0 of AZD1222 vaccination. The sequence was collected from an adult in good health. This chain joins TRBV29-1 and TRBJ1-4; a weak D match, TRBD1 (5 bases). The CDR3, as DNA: TGCAGCGCGGGACGGGGAAATAATGAAAAACTGTTTTTT. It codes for CSAGRGNNEKLFF.